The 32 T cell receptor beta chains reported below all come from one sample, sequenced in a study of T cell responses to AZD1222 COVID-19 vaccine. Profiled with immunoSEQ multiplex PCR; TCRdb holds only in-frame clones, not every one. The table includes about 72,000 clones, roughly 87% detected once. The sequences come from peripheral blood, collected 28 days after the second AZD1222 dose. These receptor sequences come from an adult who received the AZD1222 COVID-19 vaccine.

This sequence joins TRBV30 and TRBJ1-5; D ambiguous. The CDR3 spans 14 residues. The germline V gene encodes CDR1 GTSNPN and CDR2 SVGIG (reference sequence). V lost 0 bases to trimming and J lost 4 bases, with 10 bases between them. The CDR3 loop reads CAWSVRDKNQPQHF. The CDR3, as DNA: TGTGCCTGGAGTGTACGAGATAAGAATCAGCCCCAGCATTTT.

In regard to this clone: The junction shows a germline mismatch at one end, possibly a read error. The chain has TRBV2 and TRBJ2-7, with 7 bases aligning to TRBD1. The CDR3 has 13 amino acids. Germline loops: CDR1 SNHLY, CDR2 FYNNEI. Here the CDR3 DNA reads TGTGCCAGCAGTACAGGGGCCCTATACGGGCAGTACTTC. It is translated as CASSTGALYGQYF. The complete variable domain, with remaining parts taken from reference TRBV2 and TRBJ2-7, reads EPEVTQTPSHQVTQMGQEVILRCVPISNHLYFYWYRQILGQKVEFLVSFYNNEISEKSEIFDDQFSVERPDGSNFTLKIRSTKLEDSAMYFCASSTGALYGQYFGPGTRLTVT.

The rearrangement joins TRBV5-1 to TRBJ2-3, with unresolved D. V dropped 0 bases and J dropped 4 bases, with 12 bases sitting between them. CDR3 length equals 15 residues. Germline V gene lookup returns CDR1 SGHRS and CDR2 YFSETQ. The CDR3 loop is CASSLEGSQPDTQYF. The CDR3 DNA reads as TGCGCCAGCAGCTTGGAAGGCTCGCAGCCAGATACGCAGTATTTT.

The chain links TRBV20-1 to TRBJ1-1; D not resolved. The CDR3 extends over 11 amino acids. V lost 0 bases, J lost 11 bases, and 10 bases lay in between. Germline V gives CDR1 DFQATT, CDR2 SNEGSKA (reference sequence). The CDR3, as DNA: TGCAGTGCTAGAGATCCGGCGGATGCTTTCTTT. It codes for CSARDPADAFF.

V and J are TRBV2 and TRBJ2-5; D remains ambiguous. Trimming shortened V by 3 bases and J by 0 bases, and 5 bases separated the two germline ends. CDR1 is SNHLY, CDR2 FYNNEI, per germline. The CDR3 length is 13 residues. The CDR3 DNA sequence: TGTGCCAGCAGTGATGAGTACCAAGAGACCCAGTACTTC. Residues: CASSDEYQETQYF. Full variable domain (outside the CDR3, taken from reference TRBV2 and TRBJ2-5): EPEVTQTPSHQVTQMGQEVILRCVPISNHLYFYWYRQILGQKVEFLVSFYNNEISEKSEIFDDQFSVERPDGSNFTLKIRSTKLEDSAMYFCASSDEYQETQYFGPGTRLLVL.

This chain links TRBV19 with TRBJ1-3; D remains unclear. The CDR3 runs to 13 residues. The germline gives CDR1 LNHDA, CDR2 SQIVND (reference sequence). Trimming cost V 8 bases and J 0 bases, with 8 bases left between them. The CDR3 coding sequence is TGTGCCAGTCGGCAGCTCTCTGGAAACACCATATATTTT. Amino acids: CASRQLSGNTIYF.

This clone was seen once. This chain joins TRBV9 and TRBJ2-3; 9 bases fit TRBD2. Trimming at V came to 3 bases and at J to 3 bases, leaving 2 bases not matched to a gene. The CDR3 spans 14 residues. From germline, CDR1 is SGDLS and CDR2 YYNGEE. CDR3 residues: CASSATSGTDTQYF. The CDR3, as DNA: TGTGCCAGCAGCGCGACTAGCGGAACAGATACGCAGTATTTT.

The CDR3 region is CASSRTGTVYEQYF. The CDR3 DNA sequence: TGCGCCAGCAGCCGCACCGGGACAGTCTACGAGCAGTACTTC. The chain couples TRBV23-1 to TRBJ2-7; 7 nucleotides match TRBD1. TRBV23-1 is an ORF; its function is uncertain. This CDR3 is built from 14 residues. Trimming cost V 6 bases and J 3 bases; bases outside gene matches: 8.

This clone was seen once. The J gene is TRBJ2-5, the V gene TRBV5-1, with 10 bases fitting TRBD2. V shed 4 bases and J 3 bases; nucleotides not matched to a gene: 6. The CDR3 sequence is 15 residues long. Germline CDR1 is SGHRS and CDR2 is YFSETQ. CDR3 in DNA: TGCGCCAGCAGCCCCGGGCTAGCGGGAGAAGAGACCCAGTACTTC. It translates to CASSPGLAGEETQYF. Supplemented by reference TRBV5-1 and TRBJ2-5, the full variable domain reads KAGVTQTPRYLIKTRGQQVTLSCSPISGHRSVSWYQQTPGQGLQFLFEYFSETQRNKGNFPGRFSGRQFSNSRSEMNVSTLELGDSALYLCASSPGLAGEETQYFGPGTRLLVL.

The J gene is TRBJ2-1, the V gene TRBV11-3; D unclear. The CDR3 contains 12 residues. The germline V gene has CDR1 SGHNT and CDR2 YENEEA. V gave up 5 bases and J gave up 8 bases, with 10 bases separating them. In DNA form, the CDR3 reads TGTGCCAGCAGCCCCAGAACCTATGAGCAGTTCTTC. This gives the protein CASSPRTYEQFF.

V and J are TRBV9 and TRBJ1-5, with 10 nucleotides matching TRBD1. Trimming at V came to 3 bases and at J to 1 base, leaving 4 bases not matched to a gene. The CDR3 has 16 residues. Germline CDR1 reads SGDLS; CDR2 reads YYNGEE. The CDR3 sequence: CASSAGQGTSNQPQHF. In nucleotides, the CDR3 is TGTGCCAGCAGCGCGGGACAGGGGACGAGCAATCAGCCCCAGCATTTT.

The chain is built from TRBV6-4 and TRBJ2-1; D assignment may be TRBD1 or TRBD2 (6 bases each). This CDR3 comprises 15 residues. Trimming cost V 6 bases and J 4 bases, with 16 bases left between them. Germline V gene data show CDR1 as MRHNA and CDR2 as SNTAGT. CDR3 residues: CASSPKGEEYNEQFF. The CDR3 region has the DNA TGTGCCAGCAGCCCCAAGGGGGAGGAGTACAATGAGCAGTTCTTC.

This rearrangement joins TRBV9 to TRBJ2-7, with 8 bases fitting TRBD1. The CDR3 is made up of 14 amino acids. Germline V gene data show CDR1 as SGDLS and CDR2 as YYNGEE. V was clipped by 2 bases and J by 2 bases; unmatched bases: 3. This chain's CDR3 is CASSVGQGTYEQYF. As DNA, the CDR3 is TGTGCCAGCAGCGTCGGACAGGGCACCTACGAGCAGTACTTC.

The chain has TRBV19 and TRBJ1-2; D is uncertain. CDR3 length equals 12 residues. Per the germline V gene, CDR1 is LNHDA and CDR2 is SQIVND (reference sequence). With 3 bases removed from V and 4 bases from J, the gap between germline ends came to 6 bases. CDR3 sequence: CASSMDGYGYTF. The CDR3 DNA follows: TGTGCCAGTAGTATGGACGGCTATGGCTACACCTTC.

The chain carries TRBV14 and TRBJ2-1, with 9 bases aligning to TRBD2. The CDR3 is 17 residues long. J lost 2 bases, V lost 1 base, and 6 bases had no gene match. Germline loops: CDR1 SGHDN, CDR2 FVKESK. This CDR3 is CASSQVRLAGPYNEQFF. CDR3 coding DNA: TGTGCCAGCAGCCAAGTTCGGCTAGCGGGACCCTACAATGAGCAGTTCTTC.

The CDR3, as DNA: TGTGCCAGCAGCCCCCGTTGGGAGCGGGAGAACAATGAGCAGTTCTTC. As protein: CASSPRWERENNEQFF. This rearrangement joins TRBV4-2 to TRBJ2-1, with 8 nucleotides matching TRBD2. The germline CDR1 and CDR2 sequences are LGHNA and YNFKEQ. Trimming removed 4 bases from V and 5 bases from J; junction bases left unmatched: 10. This CDR3 comprises 16 residues.

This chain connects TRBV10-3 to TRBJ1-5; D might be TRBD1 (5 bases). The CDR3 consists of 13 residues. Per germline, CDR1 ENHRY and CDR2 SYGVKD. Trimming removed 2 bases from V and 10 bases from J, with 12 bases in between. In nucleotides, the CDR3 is TGTGCCATCAGTGAGCAGGGTTTTGAACCCCAGCATTTT. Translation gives CAISEQGFEPQHF.

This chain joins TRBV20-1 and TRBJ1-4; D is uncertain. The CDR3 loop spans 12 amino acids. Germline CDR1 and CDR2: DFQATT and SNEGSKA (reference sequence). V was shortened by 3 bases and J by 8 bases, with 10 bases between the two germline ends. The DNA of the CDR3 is TGCAGTGCTAGTTGGAGCGGCGAAAAACTGTTTTTT. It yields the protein CSASWSGEKLFF.

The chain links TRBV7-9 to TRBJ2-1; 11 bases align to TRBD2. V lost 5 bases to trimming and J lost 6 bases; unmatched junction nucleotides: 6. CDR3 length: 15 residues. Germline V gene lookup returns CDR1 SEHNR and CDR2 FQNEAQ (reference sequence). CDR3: CASSPHLAGGNEQFF. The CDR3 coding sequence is TGTGCCAGCAGCCCCCATCTAGCGGGAGGCAATGAGCAGTTCTTC.

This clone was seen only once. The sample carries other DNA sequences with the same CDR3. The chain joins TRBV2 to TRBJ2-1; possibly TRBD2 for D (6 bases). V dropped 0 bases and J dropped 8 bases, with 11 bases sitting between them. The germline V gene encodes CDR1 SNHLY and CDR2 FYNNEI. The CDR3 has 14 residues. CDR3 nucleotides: TGTGCCAGCAGTGAAGCAAGGCCGGGAGATGAGCAGTTCTTC. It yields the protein CASSEARPGDEQFF. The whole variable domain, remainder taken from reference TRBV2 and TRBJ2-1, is EPEVTQTPSHQVTQMGQEVILRCVPISNHLYFYWYRQILGQKVEFLVSFYNNEISEKSEIFDDQFSVERPDGSNFTLKIRSTKLEDSAMYFCASSEARPGDEQFFGPGTRLTVL.

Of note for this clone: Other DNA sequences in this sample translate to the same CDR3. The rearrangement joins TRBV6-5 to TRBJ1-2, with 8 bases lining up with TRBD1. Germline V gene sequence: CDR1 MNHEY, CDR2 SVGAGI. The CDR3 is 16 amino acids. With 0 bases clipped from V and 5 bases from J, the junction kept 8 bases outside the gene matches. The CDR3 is CASSYSRTGGGYGYTF. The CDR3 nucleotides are TGTGCCAGCAGTTACTCCAGAACAGGGGGAGGGTATGGCTACACCTTC.

In nucleotides, the CDR3 is TGTGCCAGCAGCTTTGTATGGCGAGATACGCAGTATTTT. It encodes CASSFVWRDTQYF. The V and J genes are TRBV7-2 and TRBJ2-3; D is ambiguous. Germline V gene sequence: CDR1 SGHTA, CDR2 FQGNSA. CDR3 length: 13 amino acids. V was trimmed by 3 bases and J by 5 bases, leaving 9 bases between them.

CDR3 sequence (DNA): TGTGCCAGCAGCCACAATACAGGGTTCGGGTCACCCCTCCACTTT. This codes for CASSHNTGFGSPLHF. The gene calls are TRBV14 and TRBJ1-6; tentatively, D is TRBD1 (6 bases). Trimming left V 3 bases short and J 10 bases short, with 16 bases between. The CDR3 runs to 15 residues. CDR1 and CDR2 (germline): SGHDN, FVKESK.

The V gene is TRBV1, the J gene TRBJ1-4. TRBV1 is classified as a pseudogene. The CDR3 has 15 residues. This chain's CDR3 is CTSSQTGGDREKLFF. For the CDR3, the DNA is TGCACCAGCAGCCAAACGGGGGGGGATCGTGAAAAACTGTTTTTT.

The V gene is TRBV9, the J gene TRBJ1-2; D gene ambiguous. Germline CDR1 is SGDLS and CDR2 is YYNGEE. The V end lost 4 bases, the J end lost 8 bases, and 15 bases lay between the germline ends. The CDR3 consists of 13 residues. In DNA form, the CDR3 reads TGTGCCAGCAGCCGTACGTCCCTTGGCGGCTACACCTTC. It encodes CASSRTSLGGYTF. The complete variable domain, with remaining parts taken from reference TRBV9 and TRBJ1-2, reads DSGVTQTPKHLITATGQRVTLRCSPRSGDLSVYWYQQSLDQGLQFLIQYYNGEERAKGNILERFSAQQFPDLHSELNLSSLELGDSALYFCASSRTSLGGYTFGSGTRLTVV.

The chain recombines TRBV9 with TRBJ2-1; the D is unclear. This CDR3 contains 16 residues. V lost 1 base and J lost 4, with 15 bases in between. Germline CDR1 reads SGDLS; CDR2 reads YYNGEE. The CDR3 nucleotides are TGTGCCAGCAGCGTAACGGCCCCGAAGGAATACAATGAGCAGTTCTTC. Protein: CASSVTAPKEYNEQFF.

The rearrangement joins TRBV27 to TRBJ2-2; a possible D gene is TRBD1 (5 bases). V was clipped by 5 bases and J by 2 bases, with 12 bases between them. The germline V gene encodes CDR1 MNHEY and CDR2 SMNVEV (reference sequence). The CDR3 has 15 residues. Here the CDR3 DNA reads TGTGCCAGCAGTCTAGACAGAGGCAACACCGGGGAGCTGTTTTTT. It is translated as CASSLDRGNTGELFF.

The CDR3 loop is CASSPEQGAESEQFF. In DNA, the CDR3 is TGTGCCAGCTCACCGGAACAGGGGGCGGAAAGTGAGCAGTTCTTC. This chain connects TRBV18 to TRBJ2-1; 9 positions match TRBD1. Trimming cost V 3 bases and J 9 bases; bases outside gene matches: 9. Germline V gives CDR1 KGHSH, CDR2 LQKENI. The CDR3 totals 15 residues.

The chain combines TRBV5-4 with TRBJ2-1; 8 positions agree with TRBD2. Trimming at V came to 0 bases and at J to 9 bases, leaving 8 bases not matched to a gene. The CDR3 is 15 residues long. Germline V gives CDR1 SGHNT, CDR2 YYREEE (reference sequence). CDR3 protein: CASSLDGRAGGEQFF. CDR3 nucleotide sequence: TGTGCCAGCAGCTTGGACGGGAGGGCCGGAGGTGAGCAGTTCTTC.

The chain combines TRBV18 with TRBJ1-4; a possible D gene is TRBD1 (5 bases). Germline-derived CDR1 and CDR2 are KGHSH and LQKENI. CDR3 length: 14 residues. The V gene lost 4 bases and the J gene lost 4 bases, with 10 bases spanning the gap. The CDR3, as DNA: TGTGCCAGCTCACTTGGACAAGATAATGAAAAACTGTTTTTT. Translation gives CASSLGQDNEKLFF.

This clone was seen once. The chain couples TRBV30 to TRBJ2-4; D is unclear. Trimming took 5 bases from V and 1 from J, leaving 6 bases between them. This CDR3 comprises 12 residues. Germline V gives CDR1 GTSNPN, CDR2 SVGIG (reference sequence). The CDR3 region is CAWERAKNIQYF. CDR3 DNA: TGTGCCTGGGAGAGGGCCAAAAACATTCAGTACTTC.

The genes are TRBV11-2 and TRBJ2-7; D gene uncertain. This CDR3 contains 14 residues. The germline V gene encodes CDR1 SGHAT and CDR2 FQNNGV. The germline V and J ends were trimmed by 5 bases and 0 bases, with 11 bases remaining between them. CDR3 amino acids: CASSLREASYEQYF. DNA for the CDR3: TGTGCCAGCAGCCTTCGCGAGGCCTCCTACGAGCAGTACTTC.